The 13 T cell receptor beta chains below were found in one sample sequenced in a study of blood T cell repertoires in COVID-19. The method was immunoSEQ multiplex PCR; TCRdb's version includes in-frame clones alone and lacks a portion of them. The sample lists approximately 300,000 clones; over 75% were seen once. The sequenced sample consisted of peripheral blood. The receptors stem from a woman between 50 and 59 years old with active or convalescent COVID-19.

The CDR3 nucleotides read TGTGCCAGCAGCCCGAGGCAGGGGGAAGCTTTCTTT. Protein product: CASSPRQGEAFF. This rearrangement joins TRBV2 to TRBJ1-1, with D possibly matching TRBD1 (6 bases). Germline CDR1 reads SNHLY; CDR2 reads FYNNEI. V was pared by 6 bases and J by 8 bases, with 13 bases between. The CDR3 loop spans 12 amino acids.

The chain employs TRBV11-2 and TRBJ1-1, with D possibly TRBD1 on 5 matching bases. The V gene's germline CDR1 is SGHAT and CDR2 FQNNGV. V lost 6 bases to trimming and J lost 0 bases, with 17 bases between them. The CDR3 has 16 amino acids. Written as DNA, the CDR3 is TGTGCCAGCAGGAAGCAGGGCGGGAAGCTGAACACTGAAGCTTTCTTT. This gives the protein CASRKQGGKLNTEAFF. Based on the CDR3 plus reference TRBV11-2 and TRBJ1-1, the full variable domain is EAGVAQSPRYKIIEKRQSVAFWCNPISGHATLYWYQQILGQGPKLLIQFQNNGVVDDSQLPKDRFSAERLKGVDSTLKIQPAKLEDSAVYLCASRKQGGKLNTEAFFGQGTRLTVV.

This chain connects TRBV25-1 to TRBJ2-7; D is perhaps TRBD1 (5 bases). CDR3 length equals 12 residues. The V end lost 2 bases, the J end lost 9 bases, and 11 bases lay between the germline ends. Germline-derived CDR1 and CDR2 are MGHDK and SYGVNS. CDR3 sequence reads: CASSEGLQGQYF. CDR3 bases: TGTGCCAGCAGTGAAGGATTGCAGGGGCAGTACTTC.

This chain uses TRBV4-1 with TRBJ1-2, with D perhaps TRBD1 (6 bases). CDR1 and CDR2 (germline): MGHRA, YSYEKL. The CDR3 has 16 residues. Trimming cost V 1 base and J 9 bases, with 21 bases left between them. The CDR3: CASSQVPTGLGERYTF. CDR3 nucleotides: TGCGCCAGCAGCCAAGTCCCTACAGGGCTCGGGGAACGCTACACCTTC.

The gene calls are TRBV27 and TRBJ1-2; 8 positions match TRBD1. V dropped 10 bases and J dropped 4; count of bases not matched to a gene: 14. Germline values: CDR1 MNHEY, CDR2 SMNVEV (reference sequence). This CDR3 has 15 residues. The CDR3 spells CATREGTGNFYGYTF. In nucleotides, the CDR3 is TGTGCCACCAGAGAGGGGACAGGTAACTTCTATGGCTACACCTTC.

The chain carries TRBV7-9 and TRBJ2-3; 11 bases map to TRBD2. This CDR3 is built from 15 residues. Germline CDR1 SEHNR, CDR2 FQNEAQ (reference sequence). J gave up 6 bases and V 4 bases, and 6 bases lay outside the gene matches. The CDR3 loop reads CASSSLAGGADTQYF. The CDR3 DNA follows: TGTGCCAGCAGCTCTCTAGCGGGGGGTGCGGATACGCAGTATTTT.

The CDR3 nucleotides read TGTGCCACCAGCAGAGATCTGACAGAGAACTATGGCTACACCTTC. This codes for CATSRDLTENYGYTF. The chain links TRBV15 to TRBJ1-2, with D tentatively TRBD1 (5 bases). The CDR3 length is 15 residues. CDR1 LNHNV and CDR2 YYDKDF come from the germline V gene (reference sequence). V was shortened by 0 bases and J by 2 bases, with 10 bases between the two germline ends.

The chain uses TRBV4-3 and TRBJ1-1; D is possibly TRBD1 (5 bases). Germline CDR1 is LGHNA and CDR2 is YSLEER. Deletions cut 0 bases from V and 8 bases from J, with 10 bases between. CDR3 size: 13 residues. The CDR3 nucleotides are TGCGCCAGCAGCCAAGATCTGAGGACAGAAGCTTTCTTT. This codes for CASSQDLRTEAFF.

Regarding this clone: Other DNA sequences of this sample code for an identical CDR3. The chain is built from TRBV9 and TRBJ2-7; D possibly corresponds to TRBD2 (5 bases). CDR1 and CDR2 from the germline V gene are SGDLS and YYNGEE. The CDR3 runs 14 residues. The ends were cut back, 0 bases at V and 2 bases at J, with 9 bases in the middle. In nucleotides, the CDR3 is TGTGCCAGCAGCGTAGATTCGGGGACCTACGAGCAGTACTTC. Amino acid sequence: CASSVDSGTYEQYF.

The gene calls are TRBV6-2 or TRBV6-3 and TRBJ2-1; TRBD2 might be the D (6 bases). Germline CDR1 reads MNHEY; CDR2 reads SVGEGT. The CDR3 runs to 14 residues. The germline V and J ends were trimmed by 4 bases and 10 bases, with 17 bases remaining between them. DNA of the CDR3: TGTGCCAGCAGTTCCGGGTTGATACGGGAGGAGCAGTTCTTC. As protein: CASSSGLIREEQFF.

The V call is TRBV5-1, the J call TRBJ2-1; 11 bases match TRBD2. Germline CDR1 and CDR2: SGHRS and YFSETQ. With V trimmed by 0 bases and J by 6 bases, 2 bases remained unmatched. CDR3 length equals 15 residues. The CDR3 sequence: CASSLELAGGNEQFF. The CDR3 nucleotides read TGCGCCAGCAGCTTGGAGCTAGCGGGGGGCAATGAGCAGTTCTTC.

The chain couples TRBV4-3 to TRBJ2-2, with D unresolved. This CDR3 is 17 amino acids long. The germline V gene has CDR1 LGHNA and CDR2 YSLEER. The V end lost 0 bases, the J end lost 5 bases, and 16 bases lay between the germline ends. CDR3 DNA sequence: TGCGCCAGCAGCCAAGATGCGGCATTAAGCTGGACCGGGGAGCTGTTTTTT. It translates to CASSQDAALSWTGELFF.

The J gene is TRBJ2-5, the V gene TRBV6-5; 12 nucleotides line up with TRBD2. CDR3 length equals 15 residues. The junction had 3 bases not matched to a gene; V was cut back by 1 base and J by 6 bases. The germline V gene encodes CDR1 MNHEY and CDR2 SVGAGI. The CDR3 nucleotides are TGTGCCAGCAGTTACTGGACTAGCGGGATTAAGACCCAGTACTTC. The encoded protein is CASSYWTSGIKTQYF.